This T cell receptor beta chain was documented in a study of beta chain features in type 1 diabetes. Findings and caveats of the study: The study found moderately but significantly shorter TCRB CDR3s in all four CD4+ subsets of Type 1 diabetes patients.

The V gene lost 3 bases and the J gene lost 7 bases, with 16 bases spanning the gap. This CDR3 is built from 15 residues. CDR1 SEHNR and CDR2 FQNEAQ come from the germline V gene (reference sequence). Every isolated RNA sample was fully reverse transcribed, so sequencing captured expressed TCRB transcripts. The method was immunoSEQ multiplex PCR; TCRdb's version includes in-frame clones alone and lacks a portion of them. The sample lists 300,000 to 400,000 clones, less than 15% seen once, with 0.015% in the top ten. This clone was observed a handful of times. Its antigen is not identified. This clonotype was sampled from a woman aged 18 to 35 with type 1 diabetes. The sequenced sample was naive CD4+ T cells from blood. The rearrangement links TRBV7-9 to TRBJ2-1; TRBD2 might be the D (6 bases). CDR3 region: CASSLLPGVGNEQFF. Written as DNA, the CDR3 is TGTGCCAGCAGCTTGTTACCGGGGGTCGGGAATGAGCAGTTCTTC.